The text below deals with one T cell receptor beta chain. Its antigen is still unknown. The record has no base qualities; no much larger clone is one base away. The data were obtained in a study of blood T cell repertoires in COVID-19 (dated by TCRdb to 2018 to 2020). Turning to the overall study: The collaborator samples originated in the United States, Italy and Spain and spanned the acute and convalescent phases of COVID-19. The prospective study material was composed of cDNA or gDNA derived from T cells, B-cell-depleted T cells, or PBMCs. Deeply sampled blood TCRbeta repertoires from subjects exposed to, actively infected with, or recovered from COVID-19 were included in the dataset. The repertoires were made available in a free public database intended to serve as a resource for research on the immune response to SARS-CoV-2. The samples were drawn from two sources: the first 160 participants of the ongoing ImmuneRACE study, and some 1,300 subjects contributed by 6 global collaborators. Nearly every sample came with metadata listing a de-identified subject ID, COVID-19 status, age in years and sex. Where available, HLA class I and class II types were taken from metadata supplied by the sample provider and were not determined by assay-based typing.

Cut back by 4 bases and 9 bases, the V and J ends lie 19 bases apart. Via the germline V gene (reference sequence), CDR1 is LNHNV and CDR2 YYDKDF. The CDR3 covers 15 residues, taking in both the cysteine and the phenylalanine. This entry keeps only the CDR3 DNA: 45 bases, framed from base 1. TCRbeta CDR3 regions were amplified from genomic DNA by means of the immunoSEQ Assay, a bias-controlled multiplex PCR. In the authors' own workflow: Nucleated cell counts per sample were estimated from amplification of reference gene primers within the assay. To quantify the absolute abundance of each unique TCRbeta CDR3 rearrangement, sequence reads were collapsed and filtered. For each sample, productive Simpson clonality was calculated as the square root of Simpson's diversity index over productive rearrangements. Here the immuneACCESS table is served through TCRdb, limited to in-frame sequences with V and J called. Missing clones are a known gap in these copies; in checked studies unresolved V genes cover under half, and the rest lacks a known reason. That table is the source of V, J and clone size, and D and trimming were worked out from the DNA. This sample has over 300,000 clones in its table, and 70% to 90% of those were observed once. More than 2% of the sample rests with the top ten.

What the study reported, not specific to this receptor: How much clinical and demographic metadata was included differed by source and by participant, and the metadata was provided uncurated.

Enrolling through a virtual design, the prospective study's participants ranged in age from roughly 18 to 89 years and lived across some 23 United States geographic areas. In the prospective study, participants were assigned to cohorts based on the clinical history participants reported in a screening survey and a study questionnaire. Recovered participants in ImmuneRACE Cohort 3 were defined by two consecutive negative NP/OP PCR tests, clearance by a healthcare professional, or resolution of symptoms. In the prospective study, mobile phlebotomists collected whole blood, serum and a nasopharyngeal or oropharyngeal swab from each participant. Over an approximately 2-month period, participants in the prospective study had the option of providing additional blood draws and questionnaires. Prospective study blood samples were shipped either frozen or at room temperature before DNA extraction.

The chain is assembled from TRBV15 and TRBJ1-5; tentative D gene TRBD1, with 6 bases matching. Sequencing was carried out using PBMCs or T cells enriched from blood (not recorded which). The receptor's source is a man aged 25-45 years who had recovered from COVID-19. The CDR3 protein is CATSTDPGARGPQHF. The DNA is TGTGCCACCAGCACTGACCCAGGGGCCAGGGGGCCCCAGCATTTT.